A selection of T cell receptor beta chains follows, all from one sample in a study of OX40 agonist ivuxolimab in advanced cancers. Sequencing was performed with immunoSEQ multiplex PCR; in TCRdb, only in-frame clones are kept and a portion is missing. The sample includes under 85,000 clones, 90% of them seen just once. The specimen was CD4+ or CD8+ T cells sorted from blood, collected in a trial of the OX40 agonist ivuxolimab. These receptor sequences come from an adult with an advanced solid tumor such as melanoma, head and neck, liver or kidney cancer. Both conserved end residues are part of each CDR3. The D gene is left open where the match is weak.

d_gene: NA
j_gene: TRBJ1-4
v_gene: TRBV25-1
CDR3nt: TGTGCCAGCAGTGGTGGCAGGGTCCTTTCTAATGAAAAACTGTTTTTT
CDR3aa: CASSGGRVLSNEKLFF

d_gene: NA
j_gene: TRBJ1-1
v_gene: TRBV11-2
CDR3nt: TGTGCCAGCAGCTTAGGTGGGGTCGGGGACACTGAAGCTTTCTTT
CDR3aa: CASSLGGVGDTEAFF

d_gene: TRBD2
j_gene: TRBJ2-7
v_gene: TRBV7-2
CDR3nt: TGTGCCAGCAGCACATCCTCTAGCGGGAGGGCATACGAGCAGTACTTC
CDR3aa: CASSTSSSGRAYEQYF

d_gene: TRBD1
j_gene: TRBJ1-3
v_gene: TRBV18
CDR3nt: TGTGCCAGCTCACCACAGACAGGGTCCGGAAACACCATATATTTT
CDR3aa: CASSPQTGSGNTIYF

d_gene: NA
j_gene: TRBJ2-2
v_gene: TRBV5-1
CDR3nt: TGCGCCAGCAGTCCGGGGGAATGGAACACCGGGGAGCTGTTTTTT
CDR3aa: CASSPGEWNTGELFF

d_gene: NA
j_gene: TRBJ2-4
v_gene: TRBV5-4
CDR3nt: TGTGCCAGCAGCTTCGGACTTCTAGCCAAAAACATTCAGTACTTC
CDR3aa: CASSFGLLAKNIQYF

d_gene: TRBD1
j_gene: TRBJ1-2
v_gene: TRBV11-3
CDR3nt: TGTGCCAGCAGCTTGAGACAGGGGAACGACTATGGCTACACCTTC
CDR3aa: CASSLRQGNDYGYTF

d_gene: TRBD1
j_gene: TRBJ1-2
v_gene: TRBV27
CDR3nt: TGTGCCAGCAGAGAGACAGGGGATGGAGGCTACACCTTC
CDR3aa: CASRETGDGGYTF

d_gene: NA
j_gene: TRBJ2-1
v_gene: TRBV9
CDR3nt: TGTGCCAGCAGCGTAGTGGGGTTACTGGATGAGCAGTTCTTC
CDR3aa: CASSVVGLLDEQFF

d_gene: NA
j_gene: TRBJ1-5
v_gene: TRBV2
CDR3nt: TGTGCCAGCAGGCCGGGACTTAGCAATCAGCCCCAGCATTTT
CDR3aa: CASRPGLSNQPQHF

d_gene: NA
j_gene: TRBJ1-1
v_gene: TRBV6-5
CDR3nt: TGTGCCAGCAGTTTCTCGACAGGTCTGTCTGAAGCTTTCTTT
CDR3aa: CASSFSTGLSEAFF